These T cell receptor beta chains were read from a single sample in a study of T cell repertoires in cytomegalovirus infection. TCRdb reprocessed the reads with MiXCR, giving one entry per CDR3 protein. The profile shows some 800,000 distinct CDR3 sequences, less than 35% of them singletons. The antigens of these receptors remain unknown. Here the sequenced sample was cultured CD8+ T cells from PBMCs, taken from culture after CMV antigen stimulation. The receptors come from a human donor in good health (CMV status not recorded). Some clones in this sample may be carry-over from other donors' samples. The CDR3 runs from the conserved cysteine through the conserved F or W. The D gene is left open where the match is weak. Only part of the rows carry a size: once, few, many, or a class if the clone is expanded.

j_call clone_size v_call d_call cdr3_aa cdr3_nt
TRBJ1-2 few TRBV6-1 - CASSPLQKYYGYTF TGTGCCAGCAGTCCTCTACAGAAGTACTATGGCTACACCTTC
TRBJ1-1 few TRBV7-6 - CASTPPRQGMNTEAFF TGTGCCAGCACCCCGCCCCGGCAGGGGATGAACACTGAAGCTTTCTTT
TRBJ2-1 - TRBV9 TRBD2 CASSAASGANEQFF TGTGCCAGCAGCGCTGCTAGCGGGGCGAATGAGCAGTTCTTC
TRBJ2-1 many TRBV11-2 TRBD1 CASSLAGTGGSYNEQFF TGTGCCAGCAGCTTAGCGGGGACAGGGGGCTCCTACAATGAGCAGTTCTTC
TRBJ2-3 - TRBV4-2 - CASSQALVTGATDTQYF TGTGCCAGCAGCCAAGCTCTAGTGACCGGGGCCACAGATACGCAGTATTTT
TRBJ2-7 few TRBV11-2 TRBD1 CASSSKGQGKPYEQYF TGTGCCAGCAGCTCCAAAGGACAGGGGAAGCCCTACGAGCAGTACTTC
TRBJ1-5 many TRBV12-3/TRBV12-4 TRBD1 CASSDGTANQPQHF TGTGCCAGCAGCGATGGGACAGCTAATCAGCCCCAGCATTTT
TRBJ1-1 many TRBV7-2 TRBD1 CASSFGTGGFTEAFF TGTGCCAGCAGCTTTGGGACAGGGGGCTTCACTGAAGCTTTCTTT
TRBJ1-1 many TRBV27 - CASSFGGITEAFF TGTGCCAGCAGTTTTGGGGGGATCACTGAAGCTTTCTTT
TRBJ2-1 - TRBV11-2 TRBD2 CASSSLTSGGAREQFF TGTGCCAGCAGCTCCCTGACTAGCGGGGGGGCTCGGGAGCAGTTCTTC
TRBJ2-5 few TRBV6-2/TRBV6-3 - CASSYPPEGQETQYF TGTGCCAGCAGTTACCCCCCGGAGGGGCAAGAGACCCAGTACTTC
TRBJ2-5 many TRBV5-1 TRBD2 CASSLDTSGGRHSETQYF TGCGCCAGCAGCTTGGACACTAGCGGGGGGCGACATTCCGAGACCCAGTACTTC
TRBJ1-5 - TRBV6-5 - CASSSKYNQPQHF TGTGCCAGCAGTTCGAAGTATAATCAGCCCCAGCATTTT
TRBJ1-2 many TRBV6-1 - CASSYPDGYGYTF TGTGCCAGCTCCTACCCGGACGGGTATGGCTACACCTTC
TRBJ2-1 - TRBV5-1 TRBD2 CASSSGTSGTYNEQFF TGCGCCAGCAGCTCCGGGACTAGCGGGACCTACAATGAGCAGTTCTTC
TRBJ1-1 few TRBV7-6 - CASSLVAKGDTEAFF TGTGCCAGCAGCTTAGTGGCAAAAGGAGACACTGAAGCTTTCTTT
TRBJ1-3 - TRBV28 TRBD1 CASSLSGEVDLQGGNTIYF TGTGCCAGCAGTTTATCAGGGGAAGTCGACCTACAGGGGGGAAACACCATATATTTT
TRBJ2-5 few TRBV27 TRBD2 CASSGTSGLKTQYF TGTGCCAGCAGCGGGACTAGCGGTTTGAAGACCCAGTACTTC
TRBJ2-1 - TRBV7-2 - CASSYHKTGSPGGNNEQFF TGTGCCAGCAGCTACCACAAGACAGGGAGCCCCGGAGGGAACAATGAGCAGTTCTTC
TRBJ2-7 - TRBV4-1 TRBD2 CASSQELAGGYYEQYF TGCGCCAGCAGCCAGGAACTAGCGGGGGGTTACTACGAGCAGTACTTC
TRBJ1-1 - TRBV27 - CASSLRVVEGGAFF TGTGCCAGCAGCTTACGGGTTGTGGAGGGTGGAGCTTTCTTT
TRBJ2-5 - TRBV28 - CASSLTPSGGETQYF TGTGCCAGCAGTTTAACCCCCTCAGGAGGAGAGACCCAGTACTTC
TRBJ2-1 - TRBV13 TRBD1 CASSLGFRGPGEQFF TGTGCCAGCAGCTTAGGCTTTAGGGGGCCGGGTGAGCAGTTCTTC
TRBJ2-1 many TRBV7-8 TRBD1 CASSPGTGYNEQFF TGTGCCAGCAGCCCCGGGACAGGATACAATGAGCAGTTCTTC
TRBJ1-2 - TRBV11-1 - CASSLDSNHGYTF TGTGCCAGCAGCCTGGACAGCAACCATGGCTACACCTTC
TRBJ1-1 - TRBV2 - CASSDRVPTEAFF TGTGCCAGCAGTGACAGGGTTCCCACTGAAGCTTTCTTT
TRBJ1-4 - TRBV6-6 - CANSQTRSTNEKLFF TGTGCCAACAGTCAAACAAGATCGACTAATGAAAAACTGTTTTTT
TRBJ2-3 - TRBV6-1 - CASRVEPDTQYF TGTGCCAGCAGGGTAGAACCGGATACGCAGTATTTT
TRBJ1-3 - TRBV5-5 - CASTRGTSGNTIYF TGTGCCAGCACCCGTGGGACGTCCGGAAACACCATATATTTT
TRBJ1-1 many TRBV6-2/TRBV6-3 - CASSYGEGWDTEAFF TGTGCCAGCAGTTACGGCGAGGGGTGGGACACTGAAGCTTTCTTT
TRBJ2-3 - TRBV27 - CASSLGLQYTDTQYF TGTGCCAGCAGTTTAGGGCTCCAATACACAGATACGCAGTATTTT
TRBJ2-3 - TRBV14 - CASSQEPISTDTQYF TGTGCCAGTAGCCAAGAACCGATATCCACAGATACGCAGTATTTT
TRBJ2-1 - TRBV7-9 TRBD1 CASSLVGDRVIEQFF TGTGCCAGCAGCTTAGTGGGGGACAGGGTCATTGAGCAGTTCTTC
TRBJ2-5 - TRBV11-1 TRBD2 CASSYRGGLQETQYF TGTGCCAGCAGCTATCGGGGGGGCCTTCAAGAGACCCAGTACTTC
TRBJ2-3 - TRBV7-2 TRBD2 CVSSSSGGAADMQYF TGTGTCAGCAGTTCCAGCGGGGGGGCCGCAGATATGCAGTATTTT
TRBJ1-1 few TRBV7-2 - CASSLDRTRTEAFF TGTGCCAGCAGCTTAGACAGGACTCGCACTGAAGCTTTCTTT
TRBJ2-5 - TRBV12-3/TRBV12-4 TRBD1 CASSGQAGETQYF TGTGCCAGCAGCGGACAGGCAGGGGAGACCCAGTACTTC
TRBJ2-5 few TRBV6-6 - CASSYPADKIQETQYF TGTGCCAGCAGTTACCCGGCAGATAAGATCCAAGAGACCCAGTACTTC
TRBJ1-1 few TRBV6-1 - CASRISSEAFF TGTGCCAGCAGGATATCAAGTGAAGCTTTCTTT
TRBJ1-1 few TRBV7-3 TRBD1 CASSFTGGGLSLGEAFF TGTGCCAGCAGCTTCACGGGAGGGGGCCTGTCTTTAGGTGAAGCTTTCTTT
TRBJ2-3 many TRBV7-6 - CASSPSRGSTDTQYF TGTGCCAGCAGCCCTAGCCGGGGGAGCACAGATACGCAGTATTTT
TRBJ2-6 few TRBV13 - CASSDGPAGIVAGANVLTF TGTGCCAGCAGCGACGGCCCGGCAGGGATTGTAGCTGGGGCCAACGTCCTGACTTTC
TRBJ1-5 - TRBV2 - CASRGVLDQPQHF TGTGCCAGCAGGGGGGTACTTGATCAGCCCCAGCATTTT
TRBJ2-1 many TRBV9 - CASSVGSEGKQFF TGTGCCAGCAGCGTAGGGTCAGAGGGAAAGCAGTTCTTC
TRBJ2-3 many TRBV7-8 TRBD1 CASSSQGMAGGYYTDTQYF TGTGCCAGCAGCTCCCAAGGGATGGCAGGGGGCTACTACACAGATACGCAGTATTTT
TRBJ2-3 few TRBV11-2 - CASSLLGETDTQYF TGTGCCAGCAGCTTATTGGGGGAGACTGATACGCAGTATTTT